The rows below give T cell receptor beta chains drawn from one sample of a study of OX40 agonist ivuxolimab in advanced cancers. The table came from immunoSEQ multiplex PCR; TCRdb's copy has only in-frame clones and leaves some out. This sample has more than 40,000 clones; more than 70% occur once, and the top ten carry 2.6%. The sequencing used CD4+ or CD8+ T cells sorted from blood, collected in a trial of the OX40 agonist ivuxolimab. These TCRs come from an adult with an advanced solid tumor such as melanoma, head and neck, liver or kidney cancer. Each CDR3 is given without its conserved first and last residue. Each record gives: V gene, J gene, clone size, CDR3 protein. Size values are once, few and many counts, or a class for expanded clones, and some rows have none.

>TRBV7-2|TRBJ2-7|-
ASSRAYYEQY
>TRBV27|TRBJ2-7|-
ASSRDRVYEQY
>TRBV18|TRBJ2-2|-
ASSRTVDTGELF
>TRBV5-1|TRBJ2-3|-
ASSLQSRQRTDTQY
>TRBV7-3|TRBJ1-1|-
ASSPGGGRGEAF
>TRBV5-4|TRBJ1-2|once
ASSKRPGRVFGYT
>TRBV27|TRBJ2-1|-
ASSFRQGGTTYNEQF
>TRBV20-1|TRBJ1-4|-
SARLRGKLF
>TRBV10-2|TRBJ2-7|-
ASTLSGGPYEQY
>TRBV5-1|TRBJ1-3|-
ASRLSTGYTGNTIY
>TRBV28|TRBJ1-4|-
ASSLEGAATNEKLF
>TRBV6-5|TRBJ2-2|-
ASSYRSGRAGELF
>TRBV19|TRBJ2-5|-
ASSIQGQETQY
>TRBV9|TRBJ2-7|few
ASSPQIEPGTHEQY
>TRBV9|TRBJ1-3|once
ASSVAPQGYGNTIY
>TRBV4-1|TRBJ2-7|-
ASRYRLAGESEQY
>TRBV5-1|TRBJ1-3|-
ASSPQESSGNTIY
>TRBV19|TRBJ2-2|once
ASNPAASGSGELF
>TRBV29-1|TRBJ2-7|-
SVVTRALSNEQY
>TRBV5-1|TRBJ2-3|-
ASSIQTSGRADTQY
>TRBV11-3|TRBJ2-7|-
ASSVGEGVQY
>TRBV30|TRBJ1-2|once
ALGQGADYGYT
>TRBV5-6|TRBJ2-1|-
ASSPLAGRTDNEQF
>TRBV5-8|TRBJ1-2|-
ASSTRAGYGYT
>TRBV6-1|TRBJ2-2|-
ASSGFPSGIDTGELF
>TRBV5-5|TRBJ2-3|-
ASSLEGLVPDTQY
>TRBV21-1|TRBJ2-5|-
ASSKSIGRWKTQY
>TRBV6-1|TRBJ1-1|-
ASSEATRGTEAF
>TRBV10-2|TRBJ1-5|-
ASSEFSGLGQPQH
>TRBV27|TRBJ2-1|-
ASSLRINSYNEQF
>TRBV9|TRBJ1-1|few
ASSVGSNTEAF
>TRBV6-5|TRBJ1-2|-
ASSQDRVHGYT
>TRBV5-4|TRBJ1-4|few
ASSLWTGEKLF
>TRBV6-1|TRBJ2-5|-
ASSSAGPGTQY
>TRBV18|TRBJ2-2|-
ASSPVDANTGELF
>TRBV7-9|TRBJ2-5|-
ASSLVVETQY
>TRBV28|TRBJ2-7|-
ASSSPRPRYEQY
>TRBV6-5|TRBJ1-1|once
ASSLIRGTTEAF
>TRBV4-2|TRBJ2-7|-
ASSQSAGREQY
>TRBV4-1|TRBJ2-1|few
ASSQDRAGAQVGEQF